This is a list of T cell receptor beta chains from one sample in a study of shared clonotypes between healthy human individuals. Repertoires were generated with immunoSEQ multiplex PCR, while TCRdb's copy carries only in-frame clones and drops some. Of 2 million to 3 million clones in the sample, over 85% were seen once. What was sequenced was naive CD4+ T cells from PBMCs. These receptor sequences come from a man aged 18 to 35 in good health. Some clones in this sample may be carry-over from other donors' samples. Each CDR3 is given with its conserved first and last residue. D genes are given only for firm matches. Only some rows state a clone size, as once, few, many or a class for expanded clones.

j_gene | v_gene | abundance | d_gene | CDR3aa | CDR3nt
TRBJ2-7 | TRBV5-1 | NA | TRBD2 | CASSLDGLAGGYYEQYF | TGCGCCAGCAGCCTCGATGGGCTAGCGGGAGGATACTACGAGCAGTACTTC
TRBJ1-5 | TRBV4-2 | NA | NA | CASSQDRQGGNQPQHF | TGTGCCAGCAGCCAAGACCGGCAGGGTGGCAATCAGCCCCAGCATTTT
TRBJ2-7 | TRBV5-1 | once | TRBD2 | CASSLGTSGSTSYEQYF | TGCGCCAGCAGCTTGGGGACTAGCGGGAGTACGTCCTACGAGCAGTACTTC
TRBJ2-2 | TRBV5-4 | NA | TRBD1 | CASSQGQPNTGELFF | TGTGCCAGCAGCCAGGGACAGCCGAACACCGGGGAGCTGTTTTTT
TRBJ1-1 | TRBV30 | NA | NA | CAWSRIASDTEAFF | TGTGCCTGGAGTAGGATAGCCTCGGACACTGAAGCTTTCTTT
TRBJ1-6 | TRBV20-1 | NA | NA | CSASLGSPLHF | TGCAGTGCTAGTCTGGGATCACCCCTCCACTTT
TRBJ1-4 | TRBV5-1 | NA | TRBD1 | CASRRTGAGEKLFF | TGCGCCAGCAGACGGACAGGGGCAGGGGAAAAACTGTTTTTT
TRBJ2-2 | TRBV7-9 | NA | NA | CASSLAQGGTGELFF | TGTGCCAGCAGCTTAGCTCAGGGGGGCACCGGGGAGCTGTTTTTT
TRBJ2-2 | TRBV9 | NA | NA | CASSPRTNTGELFF | TGTGCCAGCAGCCCGCGGACAAACACCGGGGAGCTGTTTTTT
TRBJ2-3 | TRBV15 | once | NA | CATSKGIGGTDTQYF | TGTGCCACCAGCAAAGGGATAGGGGGGACAGATACGCAGTATTTT
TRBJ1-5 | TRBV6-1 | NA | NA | CASRSARPAAQHF | TGTGCCAGCAGATCTGCGCGCCCCGCGGCCCAGCATTTT
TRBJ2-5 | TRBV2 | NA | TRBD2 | CAGGGGETQYF | TGTGCCGGGGGGGGAGGCGAGACCCAGTACTTC
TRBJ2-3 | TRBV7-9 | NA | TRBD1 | CASSRTGVGTDTQYF | TGTGCCAGCAGCCGGACAGGGGTCGGCACAGATACGCAGTATTTT
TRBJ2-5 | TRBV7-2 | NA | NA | CASSLPWQGRRETQYF | TGTGCCAGCAGTCTACCATGGCAGGGGCGACGGGAGACCCAGTACTTC
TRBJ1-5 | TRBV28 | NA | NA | CASSPHLGQSNQPQHF | TGTGCCAGCAGTCCCCACCTCGGACAGAGCAATCAGCCCCAGCATTTT
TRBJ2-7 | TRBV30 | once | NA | CAWSGWSSSSYEQYF | TGTGCCTGGAGTGGGTGGTCGTCAAGCTCCTACGAGCAGTACTTC
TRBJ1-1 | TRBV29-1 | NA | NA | CSVLGTETEAFF | TGCAGCGTTCTGGGGACTGAGACTGAAGCTTTCTTT
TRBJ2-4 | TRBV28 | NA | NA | CASSFPGAVAKNIQYF | TGTGCCAGCAGTTTCCCGGGGGCAGTAGCCAAAAACATTCAGTACTTC
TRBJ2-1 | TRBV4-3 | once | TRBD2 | CASSPRLAGGPYNEQFF | TGCGCCAGCAGCCCCCGACTAGCGGGAGGGCCCTACAATGAGCAGTTCTTC
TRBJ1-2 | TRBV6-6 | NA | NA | CASSSAGRNYGYTF | TGTGCCAGCAGTTCGGCGGGCAGGAACTATGGCTACACCTTC
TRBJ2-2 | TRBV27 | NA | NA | CASRRFGSLGSGELFF | TGTGCCAGCAGAAGGTTCGGGAGCCTTGGTTCCGGGGAGCTGTTTTTT
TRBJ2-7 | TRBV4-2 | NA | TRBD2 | CASSRGTSGNYEQYF | TGTGCCAGCAGCCGGGGGACTAGCGGTAACTACGAGCAGTACTTC
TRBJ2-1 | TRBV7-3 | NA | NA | CASRKGGSYNEQFF | TGTGCCAGCAGGAAGGGGGGGTCCTACAATGAGCAGTTCTTC
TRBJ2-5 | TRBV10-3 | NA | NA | CAISEATGKGETQYF | TGTGCCATCAGTGAGGCAACAGGGAAGGGAGAGACCCAGTACTTC
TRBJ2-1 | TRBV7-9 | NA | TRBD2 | CASSLGVAGPPPNEQFF | TGTGCCAGCAGCTTAGGGGTAGCGGGTCCTCCCCCCAATGAGCAGTTCTTC
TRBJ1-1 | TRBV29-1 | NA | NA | CSVTDRTNTEAFF | TGCAGCGTGACCGACAGGACGAACACTGAAGCTTTCTTT
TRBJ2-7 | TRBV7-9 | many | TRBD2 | CASTRAAGGPPYEQYF | TGTGCCAGCACCCGAGCCGCGGGAGGACCCCCCTACGAGCAGTACTTC
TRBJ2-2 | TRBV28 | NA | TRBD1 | CASRSGQGPTGELFF | TGTGCCAGCAGGTCGGGACAGGGTCCCACCGGGGAGCTGTTTTTT
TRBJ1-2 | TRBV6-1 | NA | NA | CASSPIGTLNYGYTF | TGTGCCAGCAGTCCAATAGGGACACTCAACTATGGCTACACCTTC
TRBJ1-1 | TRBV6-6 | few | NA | CASSYGKNTEAFF | TGTGCCAGCAGTTACGGAAAGAACACTGAAGCTTTCTTT
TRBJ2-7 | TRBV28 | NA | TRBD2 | CASTVVGASGQYEQYF | TGTGCCAGCACCGTAGTTGGGGCTAGCGGACAATACGAGCAGTACTTC
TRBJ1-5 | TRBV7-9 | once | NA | CASSLAGQVGHQPQHF | TGTGCCAGCAGCTTAGCCGGCCAGGTGGGCCATCAGCCCCAGCATTTT
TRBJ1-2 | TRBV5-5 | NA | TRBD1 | CASSFDRGGGYTF | TGTGCCAGCAGCTTCGACAGGGGAGGTGGCTACACCTTC
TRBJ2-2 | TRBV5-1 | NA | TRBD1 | CASSLGTGGLTGELFF | TGCGCCAGCAGCTTGGGGACAGGGGGACTCACCGGGGAGCTGTTTTTT
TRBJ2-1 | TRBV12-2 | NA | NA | CASRFKPRGQSCEQFF | TGTGCAAGTCGCTTTAAGCCCCGAGGACAGTCGTGTGAGCAGTTCTTC
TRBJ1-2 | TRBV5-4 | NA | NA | CASRDRGGNYGYTF | TGTGCCAGCAGGGACCGGGGGGGAAACTATGGCTACACCTTC
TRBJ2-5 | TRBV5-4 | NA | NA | CASISRGNQETQYF | TGTGCCAGCATTTCTAGGGGTAACCAAGAGACCCAGTACTTC
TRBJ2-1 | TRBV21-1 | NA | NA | CASSNGDQLGYFSYNEQFF | TGTGCCAGCAGCAATGGGGATCAACTCGGCTACTTCTCCTACAATGAGCAGTTCTTC
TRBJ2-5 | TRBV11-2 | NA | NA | CASSSGLARETQYF | TGTGCCAGCAGCTCAGGCCTCGCCCGGGAGACCCAGTACTTC
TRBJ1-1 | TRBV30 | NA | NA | CAWGRVNTEAFF | TGTGCCTGGGGAAGGGTGAACACTGAAGCTTTCTTT
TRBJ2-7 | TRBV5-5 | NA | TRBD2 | CASSYSSGSPYEQYF | TGTGCCAGCAGCTATAGTAGCGGGAGTCCCTACGAGCAGTACTTC
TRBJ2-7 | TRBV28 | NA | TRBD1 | CASSGGQGYEQYF | TGTGCCAGCAGTGGCGGACAGGGCTACGAGCAGTACTTC
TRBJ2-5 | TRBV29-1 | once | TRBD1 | CSVGRGLETQYF | TGCAGCGTTGGCAGGGGGTTAGAGACCCAGTACTTC
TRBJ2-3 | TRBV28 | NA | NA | CASRQAATDTQYF | TGTGCCAGCCGACAGGCCGCGACAGATACGCAGTATTTT
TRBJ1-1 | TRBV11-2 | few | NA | CASSLRVSGTEAFF | TGTGCCAGCAGCTTACGGGTTAGTGGGACTGAAGCTTTCTTT
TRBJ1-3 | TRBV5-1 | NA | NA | CASSSGRDSGNTIYF | TGCGCCAGCAGCTCCGGAAGGGACTCTGGAAACACCATATATTTT
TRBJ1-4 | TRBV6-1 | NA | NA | CASSGLGRATNEKLFF | TGTGCCAGCAGTGGGCTCGGGAGGGCAACTAATGAAAAACTGTTTTTT
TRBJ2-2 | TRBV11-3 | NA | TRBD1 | CASSLEGTGGVTGELFF | TGTGCCAGCAGCTTAGAAGGGACAGGGGGCGTGACCGGGGAGCTGTTTTTT
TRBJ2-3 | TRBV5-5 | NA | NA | CASRADSVRVDTQYF | TGTGCCAGCAGAGCCGACAGCGTCCGTGTAGATACGCAGTATTTT
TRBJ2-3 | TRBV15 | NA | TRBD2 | CATSFSSGRGDTQYF | TGTGCCACCAGCTTCTCTAGCGGGAGGGGAGATACGCAGTATTTT
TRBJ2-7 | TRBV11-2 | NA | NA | CASSYWTVYEQYF | TGTGCCAGCAGCTATTGGACTGTTTACGAGCAGTACTTC
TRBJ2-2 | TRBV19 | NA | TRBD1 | CASSTEDRAGELFF | TGTGCCAGTAGTACCGAGGACAGGGCCGGGGAGCTGTTTTTT